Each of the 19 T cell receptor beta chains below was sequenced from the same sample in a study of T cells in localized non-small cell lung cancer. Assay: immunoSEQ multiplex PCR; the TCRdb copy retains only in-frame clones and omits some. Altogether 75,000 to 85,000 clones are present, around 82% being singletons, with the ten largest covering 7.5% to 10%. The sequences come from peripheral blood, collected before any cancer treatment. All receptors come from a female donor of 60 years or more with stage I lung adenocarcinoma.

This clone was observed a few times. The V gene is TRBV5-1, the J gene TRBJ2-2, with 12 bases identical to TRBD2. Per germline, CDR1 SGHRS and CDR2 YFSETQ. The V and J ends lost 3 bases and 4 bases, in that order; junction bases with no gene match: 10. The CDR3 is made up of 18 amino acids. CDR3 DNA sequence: TGCGCCAGCAGCTCCCCTAGCGGGGGGGGTCGGGTCACCGGGGAGCTGTTTTTT. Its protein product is CASSSPSGGGRVTGELFF.

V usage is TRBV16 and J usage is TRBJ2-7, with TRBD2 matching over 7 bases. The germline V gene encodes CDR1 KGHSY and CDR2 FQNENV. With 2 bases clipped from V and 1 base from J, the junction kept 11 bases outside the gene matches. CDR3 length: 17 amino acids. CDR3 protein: CASSQKLAETGSYEQYF. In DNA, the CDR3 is TGTGCCAGCAGCCAAAAGCTAGCGGAGACCGGGTCCTACGAGCAGTACTTC.

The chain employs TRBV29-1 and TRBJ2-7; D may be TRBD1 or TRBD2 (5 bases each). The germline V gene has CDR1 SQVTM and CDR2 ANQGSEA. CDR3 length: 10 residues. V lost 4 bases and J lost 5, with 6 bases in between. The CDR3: CSVGDHEQYF. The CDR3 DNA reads TGCAGCGTTGGGGACCACGAGCAGTACTTC.

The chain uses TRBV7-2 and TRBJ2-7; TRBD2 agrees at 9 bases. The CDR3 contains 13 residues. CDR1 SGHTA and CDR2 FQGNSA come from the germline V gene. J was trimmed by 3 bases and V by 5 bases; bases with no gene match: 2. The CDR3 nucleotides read TGTGCCAGCAGCCTTAGCGGGGGCTACGAGCAGTACTTC. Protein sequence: CASSLSGGYEQYF.

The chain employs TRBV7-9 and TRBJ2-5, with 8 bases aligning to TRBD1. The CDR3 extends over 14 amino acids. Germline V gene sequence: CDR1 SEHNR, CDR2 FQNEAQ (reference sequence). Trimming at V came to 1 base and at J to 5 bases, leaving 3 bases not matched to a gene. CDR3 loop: CASSLGQGFETQYF. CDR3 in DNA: TGTGCCAGCAGCTTAGGACAGGGGTTTGAGACCCAGTACTTC.

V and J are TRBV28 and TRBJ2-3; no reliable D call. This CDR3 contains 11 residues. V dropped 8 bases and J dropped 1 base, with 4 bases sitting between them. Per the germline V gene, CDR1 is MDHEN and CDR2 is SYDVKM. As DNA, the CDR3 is TGTGCCAGCGGGGGCACAGATACGCAGTATTTT. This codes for CASGGTDTQYF.

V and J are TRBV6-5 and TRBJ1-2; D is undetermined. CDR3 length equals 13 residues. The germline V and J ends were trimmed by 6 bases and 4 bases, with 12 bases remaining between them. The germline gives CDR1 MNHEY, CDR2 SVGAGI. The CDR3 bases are TGTGCCAGCAGCCTCAGAGGAATCTATGGCTACACCTTC. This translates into CASSLRGIYGYTF.

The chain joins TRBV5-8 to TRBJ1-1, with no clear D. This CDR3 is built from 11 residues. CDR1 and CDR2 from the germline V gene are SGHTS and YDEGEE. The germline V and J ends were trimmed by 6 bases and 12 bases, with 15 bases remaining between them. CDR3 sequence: CASNSLGRTFF. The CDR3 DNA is TGTGCCAGCAACTCCCTAGGGCGGACTTTCTTT. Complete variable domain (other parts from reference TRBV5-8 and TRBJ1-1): EAGVTQSPTHLIKTRGQQATLRCSPISGHTSVYWYQQALGLGLQFLLWYDEGEERNRGNFPPRFSGRQFPNYSSELNVNALELEDSALYLCASNSLGRTFFGQGTRLTVV.

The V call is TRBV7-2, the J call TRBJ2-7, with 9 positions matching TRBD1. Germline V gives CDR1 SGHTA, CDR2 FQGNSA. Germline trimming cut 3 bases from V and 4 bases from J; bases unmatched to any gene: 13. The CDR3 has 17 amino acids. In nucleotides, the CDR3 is TGTGCCAGCAGCTTTACCGGGACAGGGAGTTCTAAGTACGAGCAGTACTTC. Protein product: CASSFTGTGSSKYEQYF.

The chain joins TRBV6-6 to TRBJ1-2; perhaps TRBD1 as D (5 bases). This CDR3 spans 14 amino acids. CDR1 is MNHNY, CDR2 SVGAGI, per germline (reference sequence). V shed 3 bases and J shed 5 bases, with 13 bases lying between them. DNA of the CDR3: TGTGCCAGCAGTTATGAGGGGAGGGCGTATGGCTACACCTTC. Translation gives CASSYEGRAYGYTF.

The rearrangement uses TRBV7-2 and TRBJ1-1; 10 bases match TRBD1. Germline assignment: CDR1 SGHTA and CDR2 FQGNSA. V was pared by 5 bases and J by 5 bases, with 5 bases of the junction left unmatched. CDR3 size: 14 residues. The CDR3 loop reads CASSVTGGRTEAFF. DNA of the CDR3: TGTGCCAGCAGCGTGACAGGGGGCCGAACTGAAGCTTTCTTT.

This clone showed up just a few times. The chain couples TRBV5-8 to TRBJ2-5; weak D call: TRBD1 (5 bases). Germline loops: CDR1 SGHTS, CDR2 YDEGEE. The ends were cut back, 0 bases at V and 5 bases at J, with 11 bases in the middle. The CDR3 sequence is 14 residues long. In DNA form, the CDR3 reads TGTGCCAGCAGCTTGGTTGGGGCCGGGGAGACCCAGTACTTC. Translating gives CASSLVGAGETQYF.

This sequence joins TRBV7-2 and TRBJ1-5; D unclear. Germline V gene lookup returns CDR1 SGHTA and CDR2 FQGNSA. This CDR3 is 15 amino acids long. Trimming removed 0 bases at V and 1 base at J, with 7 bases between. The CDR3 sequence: CASSLASYSNQPQHF. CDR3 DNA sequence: TGTGCCAGCAGCTTAGCTAGCTACAGCAATCAGCCCCAGCATTTT.

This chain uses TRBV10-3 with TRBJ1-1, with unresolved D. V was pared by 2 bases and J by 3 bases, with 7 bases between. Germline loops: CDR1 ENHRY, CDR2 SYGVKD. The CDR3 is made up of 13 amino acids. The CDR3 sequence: CAISEIRDTEAFF. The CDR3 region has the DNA TGTGCCATCAGTGAGATCCGGGACACTGAAGCTTTCTTT.

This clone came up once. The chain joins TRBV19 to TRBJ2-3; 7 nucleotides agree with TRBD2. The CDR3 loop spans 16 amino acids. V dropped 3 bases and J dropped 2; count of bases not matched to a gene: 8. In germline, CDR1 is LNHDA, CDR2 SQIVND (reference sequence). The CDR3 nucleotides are TGTGCCAGTAGTATCGATGTCCTAGCGGCCACAGATACGCAGTATTTT. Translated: CASSIDVLAATDTQYF.

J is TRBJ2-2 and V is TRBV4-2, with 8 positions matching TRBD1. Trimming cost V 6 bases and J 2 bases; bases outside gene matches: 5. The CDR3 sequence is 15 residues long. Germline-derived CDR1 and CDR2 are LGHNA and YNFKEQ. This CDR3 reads CASRDRGLNTGELFF. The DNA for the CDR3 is TGTGCCAGCAGAGACAGGGGACTCAACACCGGGGAGCTGTTTTTT.

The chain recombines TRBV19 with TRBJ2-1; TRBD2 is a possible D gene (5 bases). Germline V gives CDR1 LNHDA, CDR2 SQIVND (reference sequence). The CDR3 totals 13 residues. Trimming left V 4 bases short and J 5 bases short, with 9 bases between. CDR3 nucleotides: TGTGCCAGTAGTACGGGGAATAACAATGAGCAGTTCTTC. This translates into CASSTGNNNEQFF.

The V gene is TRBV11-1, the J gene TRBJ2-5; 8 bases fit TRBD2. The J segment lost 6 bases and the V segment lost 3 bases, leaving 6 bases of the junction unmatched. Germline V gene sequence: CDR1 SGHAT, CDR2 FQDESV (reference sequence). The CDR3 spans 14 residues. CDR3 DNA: TGTGCCAGCAGCTTCGGGGGGGCCAGCAAGACCCAGTACTTC. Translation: CASSFGGASKTQYF.

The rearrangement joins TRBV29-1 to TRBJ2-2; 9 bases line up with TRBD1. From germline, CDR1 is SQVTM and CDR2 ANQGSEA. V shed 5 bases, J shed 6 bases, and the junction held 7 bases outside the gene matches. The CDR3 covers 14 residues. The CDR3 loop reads CSVRDRVDAGELFF. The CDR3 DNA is TGCAGCGTTCGGGACAGGGTGGACGCCGGGGAGCTGTTTTTT.